These 8 T cell receptor beta chains were sequenced from one sample in a study of OX40 agonist ivuxolimab in advanced cancers. Some clones are missing from TCRdb's copy, which holds only in-frame ones; the method was immunoSEQ multiplex PCR. The sample consists of tens of thousands of clones, almost 90% of them appearing once. The sample was CD4+ or CD8+ T cells sorted from blood, taken in a trial of the OX40 agonist ivuxolimab. Every receptor here comes from an adult with an advanced solid tumor such as melanoma, head and neck, liver or kidney cancer.

V and J are TRBV5-4 and TRBJ2-7; tentatively, D is TRBD2 (5 bases). CDR1 and CDR2 from the germline V gene are SGHNT and YYREEE (reference sequence). The ends were cut back, 3 bases at V and 4 bases at J, with 14 bases in the middle. CDR3 length: 14 amino acids. For the CDR3, the DNA is TGTGCCAGCAGCTCACAGCGGACTGCGTACGAGCAGTACTTC. Its translation is CASSSQRTAYEQYF.

The chain couples TRBV28 to TRBJ1-5; the match to TRBD1 covers 10 bases. This CDR3 is built from 16 residues. The ends lost 4 bases at V and 7 bases at J; junction bases unmatched: 10. Germline V gives CDR1 MDHEN, CDR2 SYDVKM. CDR3 loop: CASSSGSTGGQQPQHF. The CDR3, as DNA: TGTGCCAGCAGTTCAGGATCGACAGGGGGCCAACAGCCCCAGCATTTT.

The CDR3 nucleotides are TGTGCCAGCAGTTACTCGGGGACAGGGGGCTATGGCTACACCTTC. Translated, it gives CASSYSGTGGYGYTF. The chain links TRBV6-5 to TRBJ1-2, with 11 bases lining up with TRBD1. J was trimmed by 4 bases and V by 0 bases; bases with no gene match: 1. The CDR3 has 15 amino acids. Looked up from germline, CDR1 is MNHEY and CDR2 is SVGAGI.

The chain couples TRBV15 to TRBJ2-1, with 12 bases lining up with TRBD2. J was trimmed by 3 bases and V by 7 bases; bases with no gene match: 7. This CDR3 spans 16 amino acids. Germline lookup yields CDR1 LNHNV and CDR2 YYDKDF (reference sequence). The CDR3 loop is CATTRTSGKLYNEQFF. CDR3 in DNA: TGTGCCACCACCCGGACTAGCGGGAAACTCTACAATGAGCAGTTCTTC.

The V call is TRBV18, the J call TRBJ2-1, with 16 bases aligning to TRBD2. The length of the CDR3 is 14 residues. CDR1 KGHSH and CDR2 LQKENI come from the germline V gene. Trimming at V came to 7 bases and at J to 10 bases, leaving 4 bases not matched to a gene. The CDR3 nucleotides read TGTGCCAGCTGGCCGGGACTAGCGGGAGGGGAGCAGTTCTTC. Translated: CASWPGLAGGEQFF.

The genes are TRBV15 and TRBJ2-1; D unclear. V was trimmed by 3 bases and J by 5 bases, leaving 14 bases between them. The CDR3 has 15 residues. Germline V gene lookup returns CDR1 LNHNV and CDR2 YYDKDF (reference sequence). CDR3 nucleotides: TGTGCCACCAGCAGCGGCCAAAATTCCGACAATGAGCAGTTCTTC. Amino acids: CATSSGQNSDNEQFF. Full variable domain (remainder filled in from reference TRBV15 and TRBJ2-1): DAMVIQNPRYQVTQFGKPVTLSCSQTLNHNVMYWYQQKSSQAPKLLFHYYDKDFNNEADTPDNFQSRRPNTSFCFLDIRSPGLGDTAMYLCATSSGQNSDNEQFFGPGTRLTVL.

This rearrangement joins TRBV21-1 to TRBJ2-3. TRBV21-1 is a recognized pseudogene. This CDR3 is built from 17 residues. CDR3 sequence (DNA): TGTGCCAGCAGCAAAGAGGGTCTCGCGGAAAGCACAGATACGCAGTATTTT. It encodes CASSKEGLAESTDTQYF.

The chain employs TRBV18 and TRBJ2-7; 8 nucleotides match TRBD1. Germline V gene data show CDR1 as KGHSH and CDR2 as LQKENI. This CDR3 region has 14 residues. V gave up 3 bases and J gave up 3 bases; unmatched junction bases: 4. CDR3 sequence reads: CASSPKTGVYEQYF. DNA for the CDR3: TGTGCCAGCTCACCTAAGACAGGGGTCTACGAGCAGTACTTC.